This T cell receptor (beta chain) was observed in a study of PD-1 blockade in mismatch repair-deficient tumors. Study overall: Patients had over 10 mismatch repair-deficient cancer types, all previously treated and progressing.

Profiled with immunoSEQ multiplex PCR; TCRdb holds only in-frame clones, not every one. The sample includes under 40,000 clones, over 70% of them seen just once. This clone has just one count. This TCR came from an adult with mismatch repair-deficient cancer. Sequenced material: PBMCs, taken roughly nine months after starting pembrolizumab.

The CDR3 DNA is TGTGCCTGGAGTACACAGGGGGCTCAGCCCCAGCATTTT. It codes for CAWSTQGAQPQHF. This chain uses TRBV30 with TRBJ1-5; 9 bases match TRBD1. V lost 2 bases and J lost 6; bases outside the gene matches: 2. This CDR3 has 13 residues. The germline CDR1 and CDR2 sequences are GTSNPN and SVGIG (reference sequence).